The 20 T cell receptor beta chains reported below all come from one sample, sequenced in a study of cytomegalovirus exposure and HLA in healthy donors. Primers for the PCR totalled 60 Vbeta and 13 Jbeta. Clones were sequenced by immunoSEQ multiplex PCR, and TCRdb holds only the in-frame ones, with some missing. The sample has some 110,000 clones, over 65% seen once. Material for sequencing was PBMCs. The receptors stem from a woman aged 40 to 50 in good health and CMV-seropositive.

In the case of this clone: The sample contains more than one DNA sequence encoding this CDR3. The chain is built from TRBV18 and TRBJ1-3, with a tentative D call TRBD1 (6 bases). This CDR3 region has 15 residues. The V gene's germline CDR1 is KGHSH and CDR2 LQKENI. The germline V and J ends were trimmed by 6 bases and 7 bases, with 19 bases remaining between them. In DNA, the CDR3 is TGTGCCAGCTCGGACCGCAGGGGCGTGGGGAACACCATATATTTT. Protein: CASSDRRGVGNTIYF.

The chain has TRBV6-5 and TRBJ1-4, with 8 bases matching TRBD1. Germline V gene sequence: CDR1 MNHEY, CDR2 SVGAGI. The CDR3 is made up of 14 amino acids. V was clipped by 5 bases and J by 10 bases; unmatched bases: 9. The CDR3 here is CASSPGQGGGKLFF. In DNA form, the CDR3 reads TGTGCCAGCAGTCCAGGACAGGGAGGTGGAAAACTGTTTTTT.

This clone showed up just once. The rearrangement uses TRBV7-8 and TRBJ1-1; 8 bases line up with TRBD1. The CDR3 is 13 amino acids. Germline lookup yields CDR1 SGHVS and CDR2 FQNEAQ. Germline trimming cut 5 bases from V and 4 bases from J; bases unmatched to any gene: 3. This CDR3 reads CASSNRGGTEAFF. As DNA, the CDR3 is TGTGCCAGCAGCAACAGGGGGGGCACTGAAGCTTTCTTT.

This clone showed up just a few times. This sequence joins TRBV6-7 and TRBJ2-2, with D possibly TRBD2 on 6 matching bases. TRBV6-7 is known as an ORF, though its function is uncertain. CDR3 length: 15 residues. The ends were cut back, 0 bases at V and 1 base at J, with 6 bases in the middle. The CDR3 loop is CASSYSGGNTGELFF. The CDR3 DNA reads as TGTGCCAGCAGTTACTCCGGGGGGAACACCGGGGAGCTGTTTTTT.

This chain joins TRBV11-2 and TRBJ2-5; 8 positions match TRBD2. This CDR3 has 17 residues. V shed 1 base, J shed 6 bases, and the junction held 13 bases outside the gene matches. CDR1 is SGHAT, CDR2 FQNNGV, per germline. In nucleotides, the CDR3 is TGTGCCAGCAGCTTAGCGGGTAGCGGGATTCTGCAGAAGACCCAGTACTTC. It encodes CASSLAGSGILQKTQYF.

This rearrangement joins TRBV19 to TRBJ2-1, with TRBD2 matching 10 bases. The CDR3 length is 19 residues. In germline, CDR1 is LNHDA, CDR2 SQIVND (reference sequence). The trim removed 2 bases at V and 1 base at J, leaving 11 bases unmatched. DNA for the CDR3: TGTGCCAGTAGTATAATGCGGGGAACTAGCGGGGCGTCCTACAATGAGCAGTTCTTC. This encodes CASSIMRGTSGASYNEQFF.

The chain couples TRBV5-1 to TRBJ2-1; 7 positions match TRBD1. This CDR3 is 14 amino acids long. Germline V gene data show CDR1 as SGHRS and CDR2 as YFSETQ. V lost 2 bases, J lost 3 bases, and 2 bases stayed unmatched. CDR3 DNA: TGCGCCAGCAGCTTTGGACAGGACTACAATGAGCAGTTCTTC. Amino acid sequence: CASSFGQDYNEQFF.

The chain joins TRBV18 to TRBJ2-7, with 13 nucleotides matching TRBD2. This CDR3 is built from 18 residues. Trimming cost V 4 bases and J 7 bases; bases outside gene matches: 16. The germline CDR1 and CDR2 sequences are KGHSH and LQKENI. Written as DNA, the CDR3 is TGTGCCAGCTCACTCCAGCAGGCGCGGACTAGCGGGAGTGGGGAGCAGTACTTC. This translates into CASSLQQARTSGSGEQYF.

The CDR3 DNA sequence: TGTGCCAGTAGTATTGGGGGGGACACTGAAGCTTTCTTT. This encodes CASSIGGDTEAFF. The chain uses TRBV19 and TRBJ1-1; D possibly corresponds to TRBD1 (5 bases). Germline lookup yields CDR1 LNHDA and CDR2 SQIVND (reference sequence). CDR3 length equals 13 residues. Trimming took 3 bases from V and 3 from J, leaving 8 bases between them. Variable domain in full (rest from reference TRBV19 and TRBJ1-1): DGGITQSPKYLFRKEGQNVTLSCEQNLNHDAMYWYRQDPGQGLRLIYYSQIVNDFQKGDIAEGYSVSREKKESFPLTVTSAQKNPTAFYLCASSIGGDTEAFFGQGTRLTVV.

J is TRBJ2-7 and V is TRBV5-1; TRBD1 matches at 8 bases. V lost 4 bases to trimming and J lost 4 bases; unmatched junction nucleotides: 4. CDR1 is SGHRS and CDR2 is YFSETQ in the germline V gene. The CDR3 has 13 amino acids. As DNA, the CDR3 is TGCGCCAGCAGCCTTAACAGGGGGTACGAGCAGTACTTC. Protein product: CASSLNRGYEQYF.

This chain joins TRBV27 and TRBJ1-1; 11 nucleotides line up with TRBD1. Germline assignment: CDR1 MNHEY and CDR2 SMNVEV (reference sequence). J lost 0 bases, V lost 6 bases, and 6 bases had no gene match. CDR3 length: 16 amino acids. CDR3 DNA sequence: TGTGCCAGCAGATCCGGGACAGGGGGATTGAACACTGAAGCTTTCTTT. Amino acids: CASRSGTGGLNTEAFF.

The V gene is TRBV9, the J gene TRBJ2-3; a weak D match, TRBD2 (5 bases). Deletions cut 0 bases from V and 4 bases from J, with 15 bases between. The CDR3 is 16 amino acids. The V gene's germline CDR1 is SGDLS and CDR2 YYNGEE. The CDR3 nucleotides read TGTGCCAGCAGCGTAGGAGTCGCCTCGGAGGCAGATACGCAGTATTTT. Translated: CASSVGVASEADTQYF. The variable domain in full, with the rest retrieved from reference TRBV9 and TRBJ2-3, is DSGVTQTPKHLITATGQRVTLRCSPRSGDLSVYWYQQSLDQGLQFLIQYYNGEERAKGNILERFSAQQFPDLHSELNLSSLELGDSALYFCASSVGVASEADTQYFGPGTRLTVL.

V is TRBV18 and J is TRBJ1-3; D unresolved. The V gene's germline CDR1 is KGHSH and CDR2 LQKENI. The length of the CDR3 is 14 residues. Between the trimmed V and J ends, which lost 1 base and 0 bases, there was a span of 4 bases. This CDR3 is CASSPQSSGNTIYF. The CDR3 DNA is TGTGCCAGCTCACCACAGAGCTCTGGAAACACCATATATTTT.

The V gene is TRBV5-1, the J gene TRBJ1-1; tentatively, D is TRBD1 (5 bases). V gave up 2 bases and J gave up 2 bases, with 10 bases separating them. Germline-derived CDR1 and CDR2 are SGHRS and YFSETQ. The CDR3 runs 14 residues. CDR3 DNA sequence: TGCGCCAGCAGCTTCACGGGGGTCAACACTGAAGCTTTCTTT. Translating gives CASSFTGVNTEAFF.

This chain connects TRBV6-1 to TRBJ2-7; 9 bases fit TRBD1. The CDR3 totals 13 residues. Unmatched junction bases numbered 4, after V lost 5 bases and J lost 5 bases. Germline V gives CDR1 MNHNS, CDR2 SASEGT. CDR3 nucleotide sequence: TGTGCCAGCAGTCAGGACAGGGGCCACGAGCAGTACTTC. Amino acids: CASSQDRGHEQYF.

This clone was seen once. The chain couples TRBV4-1 to TRBJ1-2; D is unresolved. This CDR3 has 17 residues. With 0 bases removed from V and 3 bases from J, the gap between germline ends came to 17 bases. The germline gives CDR1 MGHRA, CDR2 YSYEKL. CDR3 protein: CASSQDGGEAPYYGYTF. Written as DNA, the CDR3 is TGCGCCAGCAGCCAAGACGGAGGTGAGGCCCCTTACTATGGCTACACCTTC.

This clone is medium-sized in the sample. The chain is built from TRBV7-6 and TRBJ1-1; 10 bases match TRBD1. In germline, CDR1 is SGHVS, CDR2 FNYEAQ. The CDR3 has 14 amino acids. The J segment lost 4 bases and the V segment lost 7 bases, leaving 6 bases of the junction unmatched. The CDR3 loop reads CASTLGTGVTEAFF. DNA of the CDR3: TGTGCCAGCACCCTGGGGACAGGGGTCACTGAAGCTTTCTTT.

J is TRBJ2-7 and V is TRBV5-6; a weak D match, TRBD1 (5 bases). This CDR3 has 15 amino acids. The ends were cut back, 2 bases at V and 3 bases at J, with 15 bases in the middle. Germline values: CDR1 SGHDT, CDR2 YYEEEE. CDR3 amino acids: CASSFSAGHYYEQYF. For the CDR3, the DNA is TGTGCCAGCAGCTTTTCTGCAGGGCATTACTACGAGCAGTACTTC. The variable domain in full, completed from reference TRBV5-6 and TRBJ2-7, reads DAGVTQSPTHLIKTRGQQVTLRCSPKSGHDTVSWYQQALGQGPQFIFQYYEEEERQRGNFPDRFSGHQFPNYSSELNVNALLLGDSALYLCASSFSAGHYYEQYFGPGTRLTVT.

V usage is TRBV30 and J usage is TRBJ2-7; TRBD1 aligns across 9 bases. J lost 5 bases, V lost 2 bases, and 10 bases had no gene match. This CDR3 has 15 residues. The germline gives CDR1 GTSNPN, CDR2 SVGIG (reference sequence). The CDR3 sequence is CAWSRSGTGNHEQYF. The CDR3 nucleotides read TGTGCCTGGAGTCGATCCGGGACAGGGAACCACGAGCAGTACTTC.

The chain uses TRBV10-3 and TRBJ2-6; D is perhaps TRBD1 (5 bases). The CDR3 runs to 19 residues. From germline, CDR1 is ENHRY and CDR2 SYGVKD. The V end lost 7 bases, the J end lost 0 bases, and 22 bases lay between the germline ends. The CDR3 nucleotides are TGTGCCATCAACCCTCTTAAGGGGCTCGGGCTCTCTGGGGCCAACGTCCTGACTTTC. This codes for CAINPLKGLGLSGANVLTF.